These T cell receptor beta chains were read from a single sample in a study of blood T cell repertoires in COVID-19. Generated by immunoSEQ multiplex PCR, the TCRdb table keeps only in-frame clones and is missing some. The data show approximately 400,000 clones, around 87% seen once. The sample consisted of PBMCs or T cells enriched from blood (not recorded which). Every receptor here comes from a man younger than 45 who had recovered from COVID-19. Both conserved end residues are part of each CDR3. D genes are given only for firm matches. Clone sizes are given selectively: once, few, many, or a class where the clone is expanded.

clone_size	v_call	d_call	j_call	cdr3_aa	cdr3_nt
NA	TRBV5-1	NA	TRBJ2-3	CASSLIPSTDTQYF	TGCGCCAGCAGCTTGATCCCAAGCACAGATACGCAGTATTTT
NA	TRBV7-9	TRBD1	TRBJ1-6	CASSITGGNSPLHF	TGTGCCAGCAGCATAACAGGGGGTAATTCACCCCTCCACTTT
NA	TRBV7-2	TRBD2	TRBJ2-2	CASSLLAGGQTGELFF	TGTGCCAGCAGCCTTTTAGCGGGGGGGCAGACCGGGGAGCTGTTTTTT
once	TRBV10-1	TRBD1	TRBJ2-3	CASSQVRDRSLRPSDTQYF	TGCGCCAGCAGTCAAGTACGGGACAGGTCCCTCCGCCCGTCAGATACGCAGTATTTT
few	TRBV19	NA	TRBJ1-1	CASSIEGGEAFF	TGTGCCAGTAGTATAGAAGGGGGTGAAGCTTTCTTT
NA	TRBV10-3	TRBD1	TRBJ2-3	CAISESTGGATDTQYF	TGTGCCATCAGTGAGTCCACAGGGGGAGCCACAGATACGCAGTATTTT
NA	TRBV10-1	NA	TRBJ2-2	CASSSDRESGELFF	TGCGCCAGCAGCTCGGACAGAGAGTCCGGGGAGCTGTTTTTT
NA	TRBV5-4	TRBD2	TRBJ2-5	CASSVRDYGETQYF	TGTGCCAGCAGCGTCCGGGACTATGGGGAGACCCAGTACTTC
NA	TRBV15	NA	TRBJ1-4	CATSRGSVATNEKLFF	TGTGCCACCAGCAGAGGATCGGTAGCAACTAATGAAAAACTGTTTTTT
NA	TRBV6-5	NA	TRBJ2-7	CASSDSYEQYF	TGTGCCAGCAGCGACAGCTACGAGCAGTACTTC
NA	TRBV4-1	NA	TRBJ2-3	CASSQDRDTQYF	TGCGCCAGCAGCCAAGATCGGGATACGCAGTATTTT
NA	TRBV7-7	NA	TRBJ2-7	CASSLAQGNEQYF	TGTGCCAGCAGCTTAGCTCAGGGCAACGAGCAGTACTTC
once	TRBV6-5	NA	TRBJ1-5	CASTPNRGNQPQHF	TGTGCCAGCACTCCTAACAGGGGCAATCAGCCCCAGCATTTT
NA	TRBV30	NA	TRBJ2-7	CARQPSTGTPEQYF	TGTGCCAGACAGCCATCGACAGGGACTCCCGAGCAGTACTTC
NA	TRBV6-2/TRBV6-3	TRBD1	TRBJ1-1	CASSYTSGGWTEAFF	TGTGCCAGCAGTTATACTTCAGGGGGTTGGACTGAAGCTTTCTTT
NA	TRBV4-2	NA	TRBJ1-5	CASSQESGTTSPQHF	TGTGCCAGCAGCCAAGAATCCGGGACAACGTCGCCCCAGCATTTT
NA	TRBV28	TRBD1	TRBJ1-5	CASSSPGQFEPQHF	TGTGCCAGCAGTTCCCCGGGACAGTTCGAACCCCAGCATTTT